This T cell receptor (beta chain) was captured in a study of regulatory T cells in long-lasting Graves disease. The wider study: Those with persistent Graves' disease had received antithyroid drugs for over 5 years with positive TSH receptor antibodies. Study-wide results and caveats: Lower TCR diversity was seen in persistent Graves' patients than in newly diagnosed ones. Limited samples may have lowered accuracy. Sampling was limited to peripheral blood rather than thyroid tissue.

Researchers made TCR beta libraries by using iRepertoire HTBI primers and running Arm-PCR on CDR3 regions. MiXCR, run by TCRdb on the multiplex PCR reads, gives a single entry per CDR3 protein. The sample holds hundreds of thousands of distinct CDR3 sequences, less than 25% seen once. With respect to this clonotype: Its target is unknown.

Time point of the sample: persistent/refractory GD, antithyroid drugs over 5 years with positive TRAb. The TCR library was made from RNA extracted from PBMCs. The ends lost 0 bases at V and 0 bases at J; junction bases unmatched: 7. Germline loops: CDR1 MNHNY, CDR2 SVGAGI (reference sequence). The CDR3 sequence is 19 residues long. The chain couples TRBV6-6 to TRBJ2-6; 8 bases match TRBD2. This TCR was sampled from a female donor with Graves disease. Sequences were derived from peripheral blood mononuclear cells (PBMCs), sampled when the disease was refractory, from a patient treated with antithyroid drugs. CDR3 protein: CASSYSGVAGLSGANVLTF. The CDR3 bases are TGTGCCAGCAGTTACTCGGGTGTAGCGGGGCTCTCTGGGGCCAACGTCCTGACTTTC.